This T cell receptor (beta chain) emerged from a study of Ad26.COV2.S vaccination and SARS-CoV-2 variants. The CDR3 sequence is 12 residues long. The germline V gene has CDR1 MGHDK and CDR2 SYGVNS. Trimming removed 6 bases at V and 6 bases at J, with 9 bases between. Treatment denoted: around 19 received Ad26.COV2.S at low or high dose, single or two shots; several received placebo; per-sample allocation not given. Collection of samples fell on day 63 after the first vaccine or placebo injection. Measured with immunoSEQ multiplex PCR; TCRdb has only the in-frame clones, and not every one. The table has over 300,000 clones, about four fifths seen once.

Here the sequenced sample was peripheral blood, taken in a trial of Ad26.COV2.S vaccine versus placebo. The chain joins TRBV25-1 to TRBJ2-1, with D perhaps matching TRBD1 (6 bases). The sequence came from a person aged 18-65 years who received the Ad26.COV2.S COVID-19 vaccine or a placebo. CDR3 in amino acids: CASRDRSNEQFF. The CDR3 nucleotides read TGTGCCAGCAGGGACAGAAGCAATGAGCAGTTCTTC.